This TCR beta chain is drawn from a study of shared clonotypes between healthy human individuals. The V and J ends lost 3 bases and 5 bases, in that order; junction bases with no gene match: 8. The CDR3 is 18 amino acids. Germline CDR1 and CDR2: MNHEY and SMNVEV (reference sequence). As for this clone: The antigen remains undetermined.

Method: immunoSEQ multiplex PCR; TCRdb's copy keeps in-frame clones and lacks some. The table has about 1 million clones, more than 60% seen once; the top ten hold nearly 1.5%. Notes on the study in general: In the sorted subsets, rarefaction showed sequencing was incomplete despite large depth.

The chain carries TRBV27 and TRBJ2-2; 14 bases map to TRBD2. This TCR derives from a man aged 18 to 29 in good health. The sample consisted of memory CD4+ T cells sorted from blood. Noted subset: CD45RA-negative fraction. The CDR3 DNA sequence: TGTGCCAGCAGTTTTCGAGGGACTAGCGGGAGAAAGACCGGGGAGCTGTTTTTT. Amino acid sequence: CASSFRGTSGRKTGELFF.